This TCR beta chain was sequenced in a study of cytomegalovirus exposure and HLA in healthy donors. Study findings and constraints: The availability of immune exposure information extended only to CMV serostatus.

Of note for this clone: Its antigen is unidentified.

Researchers ran the PCR with 60 Vbeta and 13 Jbeta primers. TCRdb keeps only in-frame clones here, not all; method: immunoSEQ multiplex PCR. This repertoire shows 100,000 to 150,000 clones, 75% to 80% found once; its top ten account for around 3.6%. The germline V gene encodes CDR1 MNHEY and CDR2 SMNVEV (reference sequence). The CDR3 consists of 13 residues. Trimming at V came to 9 bases and at J to 11 bases, leaving 9 bases not matched to a gene. This chain joins TRBV27 and TRBJ1-5, with 11 positions matching TRBD1. The sequence was obtained from a man aged 35 to 55 in good health and CMV-seronegative. The sequenced sample was PBMCs. The CDR3 sequence is CASGTGGNPAQHF. The DNA for the CDR3 is TGTGCCAGTGGGACAGGGGGGAATCCGGCCCAGCATTTT.